These 21 T cell receptor beta chains came from one sample sequenced in a study of cytomegalovirus exposure and HLA in healthy donors. PCR employed 60 Vbeta and 13 Jbeta primers. This table comes from immunoSEQ multiplex PCR, and its TCRdb copy is limited to in-frame clones, with some not included. Here the sample table reports 150,000 to 200,000 clones. The sample taken for sequencing was PBMCs. These receptor sequences come from a man aged 25-40 years in good health and CMV-seronegative.

V is TRBV23-1 and J is TRBJ2-7, with TRBD1 matching over 9 bases. TRBV23-1 is an open reading frame whose function is uncertain. This CDR3 region has 12 residues. The V gene end was trimmed by 5 bases and the J gene end by 5 bases; junction bases not matched to a gene: 1. The CDR3 protein is CASSTGGHEQYF. CDR3 nucleotides: TGCGCCAGCAGTACAGGGGGCCACGAGCAGTACTTC.

The V and J genes are TRBV11-3 and TRBJ2-3; perhaps TRBD2 as D (5 bases). There are 14 residues in the CDR3. Germline assignment: CDR1 SGHNT and CDR2 YENEEA. The ends were cut back, 3 bases at V and 5 bases at J, with 12 bases in the middle. The CDR3 region has the DNA TGTGCCAGCAGCTTCCGTCCGGGAAGAGATACGCAGTATTTT. This encodes CASSFRPGRDTQYF.

A word on this clone: Other DNA sequences from this sample encode an identical CDR3 as well. The chain has TRBV28 and TRBJ1-2; D gene unclear. The germline V gene encodes CDR1 MDHEN and CDR2 SYDVKM. Trimming took 6 bases from V and 5 from J, leaving 4 bases between them. The CDR3 is 10 residues long. The CDR3 sequence: CASSRYGYTF. CDR3 nucleotides: TGTGCCAGCAGCCGTTATGGCTACACCTTC.

This chain links TRBV7-9 with TRBJ2-7; D is unclear. The V and J ends lost 5 bases and 5 bases respectively, with 7 bases between them. The CDR3 runs 11 residues. CDR1 and CDR2 (germline): SEHNR, FQNEAQ (reference sequence). Written as DNA, the CDR3 is TGTGCCAGCAGCCCGTTTGACGAGCAGTACTTC. Translation: CASSPFDEQYF.

This chain uses TRBV7-9 with TRBJ1-1, with TRBD1 matching 8 bases. The ends lost 5 bases at V and 10 bases at J; junction bases unmatched: 3. Germline V CDR1 and CDR2: SEHNR, FQNEAQ (reference sequence). The length of the CDR3 is 11 residues. CDR3 sequence reads: CASSMGQVAFF. DNA of the CDR3: TGTGCCAGCAGCATGGGACAGGTAGCTTTCTTT.

This chain connects TRBV7-3 to TRBJ2-1; 7 bases map to TRBD2. Germline V gene lookup returns CDR1 SGHTA and CDR2 FQGTGA. J lost 8 bases, V lost 0 bases, and 7 bases had no gene match. The CDR3 loop spans 15 amino acids. For the CDR3, the DNA is TGTGCCAGCAGCTTAACGCGGCGGGAGCAGGATGAGCAGTTCTTC. This translates into CASSLTRREQDEQFF.

The rearrangement links TRBV5-1 to TRBJ2-7; 8 bases are a match to TRBD2. Germline V gives CDR1 SGHRS, CDR2 YFSETQ. The CDR3 sequence is 14 residues long. The V gene end was trimmed by 4 bases and the J gene end by 4 bases; junction bases not matched to a gene: 7. CDR3 residues: CASSRGLALYEQYF. The DNA of the CDR3 is TGCGCCAGCAGCCGTGGACTAGCCCTTTACGAGCAGTACTTC. Looking up the rest from reference TRBV5-1 and TRBJ2-7 gives the full variable domain: KAGVTQTPRYLIKTRGQQVTLSCSPISGHRSVSWYQQTPGQGLQFLFEYFSETQRNKGNFPGRFSGRQFSNSRSEMNVSTLELGDSALYLCASSRGLALYEQYFGPGTRLTVT.

The gene calls are TRBV9 and TRBJ2-1; D possibly corresponds to TRBD2 (6 bases). The V gene lost 3 bases and the J gene lost 4 bases, with 17 bases spanning the gap. Germline assignment: CDR1 SGDLS and CDR2 YYNGEE. The CDR3 is 16 residues long. Here the CDR3 DNA reads TGTGCCAGCAGCGCCCTGCCGGGAGTTAAGTACAATGAGCAGTTCTTC. Its protein product is CASSALPGVKYNEQFF.

V gene TRBV28 combines with J gene TRBJ1-2; the match to TRBD1 covers 7 bases. The CDR3 sequence is 13 residues long. Losses at the gene ends were 3 bases for V and 7 bases for J; bases not matched to a gene: 5. Germline V lookup: CDR1 MDHEN, CDR2 SYDVKM. The CDR3 loop reads CASSFPGGGGYTF. The CDR3 DNA follows: TGTGCCAGCAGTTTTCCAGGGGGAGGTGGCTACACCTTC.

The rearrangement uses TRBV14 and TRBJ1-2; 8 bases align to TRBD1. The V gene's germline CDR1 is SGHDN and CDR2 FVKESK. The CDR3 loop spans 12 amino acids. V was clipped by 4 bases and J by 5 bases; unmatched bases: 0. The CDR3 DNA sequence: TGTGCCAGCAGCCGGACAGGGTATGGCTACACCTTC. As protein: CASSRTGYGYTF.

The CDR3 sequence is CASSENILLNTEAFF. The CDR3 region has the DNA TGTGCCAGCAGTGAAAACATCCTCCTGAACACTGAAGCTTTCTTT. The chain uses TRBV2 and TRBJ1-1; unclear D gene. Germline V gene data show CDR1 as SNHLY and CDR2 as FYNNEI. This CDR3 region has 15 residues. With 2 bases removed from V and 0 bases from J, the gap between germline ends came to 10 bases.

This chain links TRBV11-2 with TRBJ2-5; D is ambiguous. Trimming took 5 bases from V and 7 from J, leaving 8 bases between them. Germline V gene lookup returns CDR1 SGHAT and CDR2 FQNNGV. This CDR3 contains 11 residues. The CDR3 coding sequence is TGTGCCAGCAGCCCCCCGGGGACCCAGTACTTC. Translating it yields CASSPPGTQYF.

The gene calls are TRBV25-1 and TRBJ2-3, with TRBD1 matching 7 bases. Germline V gene lookup returns CDR1 MGHDK and CDR2 SYGVNS. The CDR3 has 14 amino acids. Trimming at V came to 3 bases and at J to 1 base, leaving 1 base not matched to a gene. CDR3 DNA: TGTGCCAGCAGTGACGGGACAGGCACAGATACGCAGTATTTT. Protein sequence: CASSDGTGTDTQYF.

The genes are TRBV5-1 and TRBJ1-3; no definite D call. The CDR3 is made up of 15 amino acids. V lost 0 bases and J 0 bases, leaving 7 bases between the germline ends. Germline V gives CDR1 SGHRS, CDR2 YFSETQ. Here the CDR3 DNA reads TGCGCCAGCAGCTTGGGTGAGGTCTCTGGAAACACCATATATTTT. Its protein is CASSLGEVSGNTIYF.

The V call is TRBV28, the J call TRBJ2-1; 7 positions match TRBD2. The CDR3 is 15 amino acids. CDR1 is MDHEN, CDR2 SYDVKM, per germline. Trimming removed 3 bases from V and 0 bases from J; junction bases left unmatched: 2. CDR3 sequence: CASSLRLASYNEQFF. CDR3 coding DNA: TGTGCCAGCAGTTTGAGACTAGCCTCCTACAATGAGCAGTTCTTC.

Concerning this clone: This same CDR3 is encoded by further DNA sequences in the sample. The rearrangement uses TRBV28 and TRBJ2-7, with D perhaps TRBD1 (6 bases). Germline V gene data show CDR1 as MDHEN and CDR2 as SYDVKM. V was clipped by 6 bases and J by 3 bases, with 12 bases between them. The CDR3 runs to 13 residues. CDR3 protein: CASSLRQVYEQYF. The CDR3 region has the DNA TGTGCCAGCAGCCTTCGACAGGTCTACGAGCAGTACTTC.

The chain carries TRBV7-9 and TRBJ1-1; a weak D match, TRBD1 (5 bases). Looked up from germline, CDR1 is SEHNR and CDR2 is FQNEAQ (reference sequence). The CDR3 loop spans 14 amino acids. The V end lost 2 bases, the J end lost 9 bases, and 16 bases lay between the germline ends. CDR3 in DNA: TGTGCCAGCAGCTTAATGTATGGGGGGAGTAAAGCTTTCTTT. Translating gives CASSLMYGGSKAFF.

The rearrangement joins TRBV27 to TRBJ1-1, with D perhaps TRBD1 (5 bases). Trimming left V 2 bases short and J 4 bases short, with 14 bases between. CDR1 is MNHEY, CDR2 SMNVEV, per germline (reference sequence). The CDR3 loop spans 15 amino acids. CDR3 residues: CASSLRARVVTEAFF. DNA for the CDR3: TGTGCCAGCAGTTTAAGGGCCAGGGTAGTCACTGAAGCTTTCTTT.

The chain joins TRBV19 to TRBJ1-1; no clear D gene. V gave up 2 bases and J gave up 1 base, with 5 bases separating them. CDR3 size: 13 residues. Germline V gene sequence: CDR1 LNHDA, CDR2 SQIVND (reference sequence). This CDR3 is CASSITGNTEAFF. As DNA, the CDR3 is TGTGCCAGTAGTATAACGGGGAACACTGAAGCTTTCTTT.

The chain carries TRBV13 and TRBJ2-5; 8 nucleotides match TRBD2. The DNA end is more similar to TRBJ2-7, so the J call may be wrong. The CDR3 runs to 15 residues. Per germline, CDR1 PRHDT and CDR2 FYEKMQ (reference sequence). CDR3: CASSSIGGRTYEQYF. The CDR3 DNA sequence: TGTGCCAGCAGCTCCATAGGCGGGAGGACCTACGAGCAGTACTTC.

This chain uses TRBV7-3 with TRBJ2-2; a possible D gene is TRBD2 (6 bases). Between the trimmed V and J ends, which lost 0 bases and 4 bases, there was a span of 12 bases. The CDR3 runs 16 residues. Germline V gene sequence: CDR1 SGHTA, CDR2 FQGTGA. The CDR3 nucleotides are TGTGCCAGCAGCTTAACCGCGGGGTACGGCACCGGGGAGCTGTTTTTT. Protein: CASSLTAGYGTGELFF.